This T cell receptor beta chain was profiled in a study of T cells in pancreatic ductal adenocarcinoma. Selected pancreatic ductal adenocarcinoma patients had undergone surgery without neoadjuvant therapy. Points on this clone: Its specificity is not known.

Points from the study as a whole: Comparisons of tumor and blood clonality may show falsely lower tumor diversity. Compared with tumor, blood showed more total productive templates and roughly 8-fold more clonotypes. No significant tumor-blood clonality difference; means were about 0.11 and 0.078.

TCRdb's table, derived via immunoSEQ multiplex PCR, lists solely in-frame clones and lacks some. The table records 100,000 or so clones, 90% to 95% of them present only once. Losses at the gene ends were 4 bases for V and 3 bases for J; bases not matched to a gene: 9. Germline CDR1 reads SGHRS; CDR2 reads YFSETQ. CDR3 length equals 15 residues. This receptor was obtained from a human donor with pancreatic ductal adenocarcinoma. The sequenced sample consisted of PBMCs. This chain joins TRBV5-1 and TRBJ2-7, with 8 positions matching TRBD2. The CDR3 reads CASSLGAGVDYEQYF. The CDR3 DNA reads as TGCGCCAGCAGCCTGGGAGCGGGAGTCGACTACGAGCAGTACTTC.